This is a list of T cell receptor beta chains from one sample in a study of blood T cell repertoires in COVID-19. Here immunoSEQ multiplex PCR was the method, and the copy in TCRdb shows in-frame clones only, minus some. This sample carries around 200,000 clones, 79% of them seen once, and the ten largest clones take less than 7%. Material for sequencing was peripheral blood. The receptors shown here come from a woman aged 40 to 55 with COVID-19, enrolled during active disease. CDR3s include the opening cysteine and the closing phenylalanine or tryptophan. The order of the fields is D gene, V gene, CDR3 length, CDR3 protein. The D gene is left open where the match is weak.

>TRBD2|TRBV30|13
CAWRTGGTGELFF
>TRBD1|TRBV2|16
CASSEYWTGWDTEAFF
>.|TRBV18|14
CASSPTALYNEQFF
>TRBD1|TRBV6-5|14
CASRLQGALWGYTF
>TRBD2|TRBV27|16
CASSLGRRGSYNEQFF
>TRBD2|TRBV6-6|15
CATARTSGRGDEQYF
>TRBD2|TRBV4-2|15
CASSPIAGGTDTQYF
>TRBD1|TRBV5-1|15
CASRSSGTGLYEQYF
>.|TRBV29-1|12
CSVDTSSYEQYF
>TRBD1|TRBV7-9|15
CASSPSGTGNEKLFF
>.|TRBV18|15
CASSPSQGLNTEAFF
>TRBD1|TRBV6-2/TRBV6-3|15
CASSRPGQGNTEAFF
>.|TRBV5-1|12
CASSLGDNGAFF
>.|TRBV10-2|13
CASSEQVQETQYF
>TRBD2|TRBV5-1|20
CASSARSSGRPQSSYNEQFF
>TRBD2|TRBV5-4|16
CASSQKTSGNTGELFF
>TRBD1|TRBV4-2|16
CASSQEGTGENEKLFF